This entry describes one T cell receptor (beta chain). A universal primer binding site was introduced by template switching. The final cDNA contained unique molecular identifiers. Each CDR3 protein gets one entry after TCRdb re-called the 5' RACE reads with MiXCR. Altogether over 550,000 distinct CDR3 sequences are present, 7.1% being singletons, with the ten largest covering less than 2%. The data originate from a study of identical twins. Germline V gives CDR1 MNHNS, CDR2 SASEGT. V lost 5 bases, J lost 8 bases, and 14 bases stayed unmatched. The CDR3 covers 15 residues. The sample was also linked to a second study, of yellow fever vaccine responses in identical twins.

The material sequenced was PBMCs. The TCR sequence derives from a woman in her late teens or twenties in good health. The chain employs TRBV6-1 and TRBJ1-2, with 7 bases lining up with TRBD1. CDR3 DNA: TGTGCCAGCAGTCCCAGGGACAGACAAGTCAGGGGCTACACCTTC. It translates to CASSPRDRQVRGYTF.